The 7 T cell receptor beta chains below all came from one sample that was sequenced in a study of T cells in localized non-small cell lung cancer. The table came from immunoSEQ multiplex PCR; TCRdb's copy has only in-frame clones and leaves some out. The sample has 18,000 or so clones; approximately 90% are singletons. The starting material was peripheral blood, obtained before any cancer treatment. Receptors originate from a man aged 40 to 70 with stage I lung adenocarcinoma.

V usage is TRBV13 and J usage is TRBJ2-1; 14 positions match TRBD2. The CDR3 sequence is 16 residues long. V lost 5 bases to trimming and J lost 7 bases; unmatched junction nucleotides: 7. CDR1 is PRHDT and CDR2 is FYEKMQ in the germline V gene (reference sequence). The CDR3 loop reads CASSLRTSGGFNEQFF. The CDR3 DNA follows: TGTGCCAGCAGCCTTAGGACTAGCGGGGGGTTTAATGAGCAGTTCTTC. Using reference TRBV13 and TRBJ2-1 for the parts outside the CDR3, the full variable domain is AAGVIQSPRHLIKEKRETATLKCYPIPRHDTVYWYQQGPGQDPQFLISFYEKMQSDKGSIPDRFSAQQFSDYHSELNMSSLELGDSALYFCASSLRTSGGFNEQFFGPGTRLTVL.

The chain carries TRBV19 and TRBJ2-2; D gene unclear. The ends were cut back, 5 bases at V and 6 bases at J, with 19 bases in the middle. Germline loops: CDR1 LNHDA, CDR2 SQIVND (reference sequence). The CDR3 runs to 16 residues. The CDR3 protein is CASSPRTSMAAGELFF. The CDR3 DNA is TGTGCCAGTAGTCCAAGGACCTCTATGGCGGCCGGGGAGCTGTTTTTT.

The chain joins TRBV2 to TRBJ1-5; D gene uncertain. Between the trimmed V and J ends, which lost 3 bases and 7 bases, there was a span of 10 bases. Germline V lookup: CDR1 SNHLY, CDR2 FYNNEI. The CDR3 length is 13 residues. The CDR3: CASSDWVGQPQHF. CDR3 bases: TGTGCCAGCAGTGACTGGGTTGGGCAGCCCCAGCATTTT.

The chain joins TRBV2 to TRBJ2-1, with TRBD2 matching 7 bases. Germline-derived CDR1 and CDR2 are SNHLY and FYNNEI. This CDR3 region has 14 residues. Trimming took 6 bases from V and 2 from J; bases not matched to a gene: 4. The CDR3 DNA reads as TGTGCCAGCAGAGGGGAGGGCGCCTACAATGAGCAGTTCTTC. It encodes CASRGEGAYNEQFF.

V is TRBV6-5 and J is TRBJ2-2; D gene uncertain. Germline V CDR1 and CDR2: MNHEY, SVGAGI. The CDR3 has 16 residues. V lost 2 bases and J 0 bases, leaving 10 bases between the germline ends. The CDR3 DNA is TGTGCCAGCAGTTACCTCTCAGACGCGAACACCGGGGAGCTGTTTTTT. It specifies CASSYLSDANTGELFF.

The chain carries TRBV7-6 and TRBJ2-2; TRBD2 aligns across 9 bases. V gave up 1 base and J gave up 5 bases; unmatched junction bases: 5. The germline V gene has CDR1 SGHVS and CDR2 FNYEAQ. This CDR3 region has 16 residues. CDR3 bases: TGTGCCAGCAGCTTAGTTCAAGCGGGAGGAACCGGGGAGCTGTTTTTT. Its protein is CASSLVQAGGTGELFF.

The chain links TRBV6-4 to TRBJ2-3, with 8 bases that match TRBD1. J gave up 2 bases and V 4 bases, and 5 bases lay outside the gene matches. The germline V gene encodes CDR1 MRHNA and CDR2 SNTAGT. The CDR3 runs to 15 residues. CDR3 protein: CASSARTGTTDTQYF. As DNA, the CDR3 is TGTGCCAGCAGTGCACGGACAGGGACCACAGATACGCAGTATTTT.